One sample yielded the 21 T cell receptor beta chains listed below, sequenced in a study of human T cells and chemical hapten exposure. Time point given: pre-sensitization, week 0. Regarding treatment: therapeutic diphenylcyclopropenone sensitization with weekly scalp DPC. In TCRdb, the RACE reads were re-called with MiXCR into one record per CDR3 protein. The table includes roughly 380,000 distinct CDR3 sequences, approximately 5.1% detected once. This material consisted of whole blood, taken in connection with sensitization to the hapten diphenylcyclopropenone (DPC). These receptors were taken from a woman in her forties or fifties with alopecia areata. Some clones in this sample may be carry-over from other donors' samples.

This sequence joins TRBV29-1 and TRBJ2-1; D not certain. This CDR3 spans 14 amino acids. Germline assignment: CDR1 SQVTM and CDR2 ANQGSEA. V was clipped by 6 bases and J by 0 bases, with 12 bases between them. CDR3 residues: CSVPRKSSYNEQFF. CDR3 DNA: TGCAGCGTGCCCCGGAAAAGCTCCTACAATGAGCAGTTCTTC.

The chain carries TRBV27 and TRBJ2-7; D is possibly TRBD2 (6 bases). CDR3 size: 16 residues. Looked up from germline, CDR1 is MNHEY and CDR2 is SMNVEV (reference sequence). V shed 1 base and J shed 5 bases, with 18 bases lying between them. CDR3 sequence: CASSLCCQDSGDEQYF. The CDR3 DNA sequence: TGTGCCAGCAGTTTATGCTGTCAGGATAGCGGAGACGAGCAGTACTTC.

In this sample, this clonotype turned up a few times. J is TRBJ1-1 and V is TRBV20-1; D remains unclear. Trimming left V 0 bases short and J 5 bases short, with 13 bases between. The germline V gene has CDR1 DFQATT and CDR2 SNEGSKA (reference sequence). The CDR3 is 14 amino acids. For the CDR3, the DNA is TGCAGTGCTAGAGATCGGTGGGGAGGGACTGAAGCTTTCTTT. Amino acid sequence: CSARDRWGGTEAFF.

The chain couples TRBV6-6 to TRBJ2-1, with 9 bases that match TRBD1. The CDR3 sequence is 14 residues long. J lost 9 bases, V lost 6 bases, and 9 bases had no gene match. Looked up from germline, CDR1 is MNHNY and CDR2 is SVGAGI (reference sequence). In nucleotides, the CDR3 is TGTGCCAGCAGCAGGACAGGGGATAGCGGTGAGCAGTTCTTC. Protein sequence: CASSRTGDSGEQFF.

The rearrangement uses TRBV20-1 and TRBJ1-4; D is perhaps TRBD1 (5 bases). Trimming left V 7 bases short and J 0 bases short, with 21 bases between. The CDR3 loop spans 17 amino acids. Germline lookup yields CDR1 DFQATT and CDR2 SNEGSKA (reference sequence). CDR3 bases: TGCAGTGTGGGGGTGGCAGTCTCACTCTCAACTAATGAAAAACTGTTTTTT. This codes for CSVGVAVSLSTNEKLFF.

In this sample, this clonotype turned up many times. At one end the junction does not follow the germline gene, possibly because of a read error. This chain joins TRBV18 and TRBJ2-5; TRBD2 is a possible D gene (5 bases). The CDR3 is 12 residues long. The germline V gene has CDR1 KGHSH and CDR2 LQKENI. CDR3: CASSPPGETQYF. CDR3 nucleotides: TGCGCCAGTTCCCCCCCGGGGGAGACCCAGTACTTC. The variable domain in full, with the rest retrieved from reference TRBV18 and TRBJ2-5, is NAGVMQNPRHLVRRRGQEARLRCSPMKGHSHVYWYRQLPEEGLKFMVYLQKENIIDESGMPKERFSAEFPKEGPSILRIQQVVRGDSAAYFCASSPPGETQYFGPGTRLLVL.

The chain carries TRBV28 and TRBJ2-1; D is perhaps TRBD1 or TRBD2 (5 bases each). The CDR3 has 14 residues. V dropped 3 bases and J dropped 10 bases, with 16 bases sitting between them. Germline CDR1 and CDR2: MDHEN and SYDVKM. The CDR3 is CASSFSRGSGEQFF. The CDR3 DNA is TGTGCCAGCAGTTTTTCCCGGGGCTCCGGGGAGCAGTTCTTC.

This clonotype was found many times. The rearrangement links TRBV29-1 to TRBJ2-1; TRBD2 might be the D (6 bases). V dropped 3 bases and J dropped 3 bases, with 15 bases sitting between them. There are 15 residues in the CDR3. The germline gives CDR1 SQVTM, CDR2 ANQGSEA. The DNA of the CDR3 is TGCAGCGTTGATTTTTTTAGGAGGGACTACAATGAGCAGTTCTTC. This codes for CSVDFFRRDYNEQFF.

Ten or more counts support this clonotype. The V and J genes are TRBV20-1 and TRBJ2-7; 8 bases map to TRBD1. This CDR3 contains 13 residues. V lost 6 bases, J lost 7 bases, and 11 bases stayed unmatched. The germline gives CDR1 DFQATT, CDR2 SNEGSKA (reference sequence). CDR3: CSAAPDRVREQYF. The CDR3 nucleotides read TGCAGTGCAGCCCCGGACAGGGTGCGTGAGCAGTACTTC.

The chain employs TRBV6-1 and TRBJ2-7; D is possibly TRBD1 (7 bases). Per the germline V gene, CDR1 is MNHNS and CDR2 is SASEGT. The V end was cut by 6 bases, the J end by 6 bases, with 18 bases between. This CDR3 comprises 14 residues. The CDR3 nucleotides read TGTGCCAGCAGGAGGGAGGACAGGTTAGGCGAGCAGTACTTC. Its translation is CASRREDRLGEQYF.

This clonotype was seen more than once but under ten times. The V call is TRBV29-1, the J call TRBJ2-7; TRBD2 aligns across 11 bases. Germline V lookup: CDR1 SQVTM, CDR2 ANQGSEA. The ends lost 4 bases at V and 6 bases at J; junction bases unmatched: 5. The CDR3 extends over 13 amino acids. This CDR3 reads CSVVTSGRTEQYF. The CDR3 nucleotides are TGCAGCGTTGTTACTAGCGGGAGAACCGAGCAGTACTTC.

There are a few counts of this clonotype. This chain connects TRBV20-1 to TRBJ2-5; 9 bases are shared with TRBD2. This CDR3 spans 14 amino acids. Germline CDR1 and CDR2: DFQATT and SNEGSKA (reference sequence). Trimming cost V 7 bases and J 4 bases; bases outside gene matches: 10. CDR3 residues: CSVSIAGEGETQYF. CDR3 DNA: TGCAGTGTTTCTATAGCGGGAGAGGGAGAGACCCAGTACTTC.

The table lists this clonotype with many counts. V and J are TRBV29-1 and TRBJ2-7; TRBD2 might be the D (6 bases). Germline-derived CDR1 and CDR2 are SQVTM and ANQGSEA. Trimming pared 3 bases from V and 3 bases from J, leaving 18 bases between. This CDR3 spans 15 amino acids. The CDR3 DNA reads TGCAGCGTTGAGGGGCCGGGACTTCCGAGCTACGAGCAGTACTTC. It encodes CSVEGPGLPSYEQYF.

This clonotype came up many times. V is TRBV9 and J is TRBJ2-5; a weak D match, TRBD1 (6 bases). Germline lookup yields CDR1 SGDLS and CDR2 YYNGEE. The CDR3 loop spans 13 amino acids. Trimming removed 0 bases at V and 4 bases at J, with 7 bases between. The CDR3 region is CASSVGRGETQYF. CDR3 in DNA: TGTGCCAGCAGCGTAGGCAGGGGAGAGACCCAGTACTTC.

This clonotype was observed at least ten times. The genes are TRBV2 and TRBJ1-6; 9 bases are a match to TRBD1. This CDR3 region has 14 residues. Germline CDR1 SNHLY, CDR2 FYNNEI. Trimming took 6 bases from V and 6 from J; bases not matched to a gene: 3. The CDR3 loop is CASRRTGANSPLHF. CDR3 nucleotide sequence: TGTGCCAGCAGGCGGACAGGGGCTAATTCACCCCTCCACTTT.

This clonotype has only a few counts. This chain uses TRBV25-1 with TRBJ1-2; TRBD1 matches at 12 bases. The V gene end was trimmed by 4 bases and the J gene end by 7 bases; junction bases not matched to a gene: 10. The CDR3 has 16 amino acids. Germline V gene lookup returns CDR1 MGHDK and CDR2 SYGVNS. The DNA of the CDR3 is TGTGCCAGCAGTGGTCCTACGGGACAGGGGGCTTTTGGCTACACCTTC. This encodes CASSGPTGQGAFGYTF.

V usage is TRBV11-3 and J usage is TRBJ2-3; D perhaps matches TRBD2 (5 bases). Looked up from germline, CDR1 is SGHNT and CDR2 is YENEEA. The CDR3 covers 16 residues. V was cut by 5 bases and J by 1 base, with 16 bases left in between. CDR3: CASSHSRAGRTDTQYF. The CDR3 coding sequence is TGTGCCAGCAGCCACAGTCGCGCGGGCCGCACAGATACGCAGTATTTT.

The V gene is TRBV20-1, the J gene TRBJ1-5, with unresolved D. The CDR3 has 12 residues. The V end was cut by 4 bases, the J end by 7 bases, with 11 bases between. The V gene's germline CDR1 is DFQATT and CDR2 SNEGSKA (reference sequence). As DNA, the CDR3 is TGCAGTGCTAAGAGGGAAGGGCAGCCCCAGCATTTT. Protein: CSAKREGQPQHF.

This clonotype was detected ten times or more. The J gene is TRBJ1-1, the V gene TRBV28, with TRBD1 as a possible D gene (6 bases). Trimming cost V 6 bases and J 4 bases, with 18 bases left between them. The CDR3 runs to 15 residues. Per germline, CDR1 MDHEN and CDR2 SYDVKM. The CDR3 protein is CASSPAGARGTEAFF. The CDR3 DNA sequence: TGTGCCAGCAGCCCAGCGGGGGCCCGAGGCACTGAAGCTTTCTTT.

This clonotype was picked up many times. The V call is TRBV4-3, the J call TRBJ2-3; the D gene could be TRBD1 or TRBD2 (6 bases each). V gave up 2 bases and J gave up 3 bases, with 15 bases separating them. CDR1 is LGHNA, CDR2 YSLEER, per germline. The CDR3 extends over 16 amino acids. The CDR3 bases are TGCGCCAGCAGCCAAAAAACTAGCCAGGGGACAGATACGCAGTATTTT. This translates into CASSQKTSQGTDTQYF.

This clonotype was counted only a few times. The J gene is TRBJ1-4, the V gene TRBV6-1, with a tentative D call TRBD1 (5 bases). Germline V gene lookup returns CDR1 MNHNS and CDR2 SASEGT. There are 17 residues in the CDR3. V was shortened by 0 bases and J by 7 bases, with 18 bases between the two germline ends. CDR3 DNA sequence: TGTGCCAGCAGTGAAGCGCCCGAGTGGTGGGGCCGTGAAAAACTGTTTTTT. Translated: CASSEAPEWWGREKLFF.